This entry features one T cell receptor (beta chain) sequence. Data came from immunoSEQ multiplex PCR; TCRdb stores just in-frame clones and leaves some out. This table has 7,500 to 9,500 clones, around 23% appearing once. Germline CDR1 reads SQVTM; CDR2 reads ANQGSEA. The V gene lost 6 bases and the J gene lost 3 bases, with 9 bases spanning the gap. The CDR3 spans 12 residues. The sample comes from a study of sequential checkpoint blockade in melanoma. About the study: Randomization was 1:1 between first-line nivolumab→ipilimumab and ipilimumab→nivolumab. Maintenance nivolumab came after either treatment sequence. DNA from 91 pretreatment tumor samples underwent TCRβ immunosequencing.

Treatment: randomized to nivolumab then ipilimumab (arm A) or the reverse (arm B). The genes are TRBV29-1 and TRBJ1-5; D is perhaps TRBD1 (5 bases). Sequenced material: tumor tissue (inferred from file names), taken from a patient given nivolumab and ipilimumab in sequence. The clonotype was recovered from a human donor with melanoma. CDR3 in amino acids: CSVGQVNQPQHF. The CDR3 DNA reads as TGCAGCGTAGGACAAGTCAATCAGCCCCAGCATTTT.